One and the same sample provided the 28 T cell receptor beta chains below, sequenced in a study of blood T cell repertoires in COVID-19. The method was immunoSEQ multiplex PCR; TCRdb's version includes in-frame clones alone and lacks a portion of them. The sample includes about 210,000 clones, 85% of them seen just once. What was sequenced was peripheral blood. The receptors were sampled from a man between 60 and 75 years old with COVID-19, enrolled during active disease.

This clone has just a few counts. This chain links TRBV3-1 (or the pseudogene TRBV3-2) with TRBJ2-3; D not certain. The CDR3 loop spans 13 amino acids. Germline loops: CDR1 LGHDT, CDR2 YNNKEL (reference sequence). V lost 1 base to trimming and J lost 5 bases, with 7 bases between them. The CDR3 reads CASSQAREDTQYF. As DNA, the CDR3 is TGTGCCAGCAGCCAAGCCCGCGAAGATACGCAGTATTTT.

This clone has just one count. In DNA, the CDR3 is TGTGCCAGTTTCGGGACAGTCTGGTTCTTC. Translating gives CASFGTVWFF. The rearrangement joins TRBV28 to TRBJ2-1; 7 bases align to TRBD1. CDR3 length equals 10 residues. The germline gives CDR1 MDHEN, CDR2 SYDVKM. J lost 15 bases, V lost 9 bases, and 8 bases had no gene match.

The sample holds a few counts of this clone. The chain recombines TRBV7-2 with TRBJ1-1, with TRBD1 matching 7 bases. With V trimmed by 6 bases and J by 3 bases, 10 bases remained unmatched. Germline assignment: CDR1 SGHTA and CDR2 FQGNSA. The CDR3 length is 15 residues. The CDR3 nucleotides read TGTGCCAGCAGGACAACGACAGGGTGGGACACTGAAGCTTTCTTT. This encodes CASRTTTGWDTEAFF.

This clone was counted a few times. Other DNA sequences within the sample encode an identical CDR3. V and J are TRBV12-3 or TRBV12-4 and TRBJ1-1; D unresolved. V was trimmed by 5 bases and J by 5 bases, leaving 12 bases between them. CDR3 length: 13 amino acids. In nucleotides, the CDR3 is TGTGCCAGCAGTCGGGGAGCTCGAACTGAAGCTTTCTTT. It is translated as CASSRGARTEAFF.

The genes are TRBV5-1 and TRBJ2-3; TRBD1 aligns across 8 bases. V lost 7 bases to trimming and J lost 1 base; unmatched junction nucleotides: 8. Germline V CDR1 and CDR2: SGHRS, YFSETQ. This CDR3 has 15 residues. This CDR3 is CASDLLDRGTDTQYF. As DNA, the CDR3 is TGCGCCAGCGACTTGCTGGACAGGGGCACAGATACGCAGTATTTT.

The chain links TRBV4-2 to TRBJ1-5; a possible D gene is TRBD1 (6 bases). Germline loops: CDR1 LGHNA, CDR2 YNFKEQ. Trimming stripped 3 bases from V and 5 bases from J, with 11 bases between. This CDR3 is 14 amino acids long. The CDR3 spells CASSQVRGDQPQHF. The CDR3 DNA follows: TGTGCCAGCAGCCAGGTCAGGGGTGATCAGCCCCAGCATTTT.

The gene calls are TRBV11-2 and TRBJ2-7; 9 nucleotides match TRBD2. CDR1 SGHAT and CDR2 FQNNGV come from the germline V gene. The CDR3 length is 16 residues. V shed 1 base and J 2 bases; nucleotides not matched to a gene: 6. CDR3 residues: CASSLVIAGVPYEQYF. The CDR3 DNA follows: TGTGCCAGCAGCTTAGTTATAGCGGGAGTACCCTACGAGCAGTACTTC.

The chain carries TRBV6-5 and TRBJ1-1, with D possibly TRBD1 on 5 matching bases. The germline V gene encodes CDR1 MNHEY and CDR2 SVGAGI. This CDR3 has 11 amino acids. With 8 bases removed from V and 10 bases from J, the gap between germline ends came to 14 bases. The CDR3 loop reads CASRTSFAAFF. The CDR3 bases are TGTGCCAGCCGGACAAGTTTTGCAGCTTTCTTT.

J is TRBJ2-1 and V is TRBV5-1, with TRBD2 matching over 11 bases. J lost 3 bases, V lost 0 bases, and 14 bases had no gene match. The CDR3 contains 20 residues. In germline, CDR1 is SGHRS, CDR2 YFSETQ. CDR3 nucleotides: TGCGCCAGCAGCTTGGGTCGTAGGATAGCGGGAGGGCCTGGCTACAATGAGCAGTTCTTC. This translates into CASSLGRRIAGGPGYNEQFF.

V is TRBV5-1 and J is TRBJ1-1; D is undetermined. CDR1 SGHRS and CDR2 YFSETQ come from the germline V gene. This CDR3 comprises 14 residues. V was clipped by 6 bases and J by 0 bases, with 12 bases between them. Written as DNA, the CDR3 is TGCGCCAGCAACTCGGGAGCCATGAACACTGAAGCTTTCTTT. As protein: CASNSGAMNTEAFF.

The chain couples TRBV27 to TRBJ1-6, with TRBD1 as a possible D gene (6 bases). Trimming removed 3 bases at V and 6 bases at J, with 9 bases between. CDR1 is MNHEY and CDR2 is SMNVEV in the germline V gene (reference sequence). CDR3 length: 14 residues. CDR3 in amino acids: CASSLTRGNSPLHF. CDR3 sequence (DNA): TGTGCCAGCAGTTTGACCAGGGGTAATTCACCCCTCCACTTT.

This clone has just a few counts. This chain uses TRBV5-1 with TRBJ1-1, with D uncertain. The CDR3 loop spans 14 amino acids. Trimming pared 1 base from V and 3 bases from J, leaving 10 bases between. Looked up from germline, CDR1 is SGHRS and CDR2 is YFSETQ. The CDR3 nucleotides read TGCGCCAGCAGCTTGCTTCGCCGGGACACTGAAGCTTTCTTT. This translates into CASSLLRRDTEAFF. Full variable domain (missing parts from reference TRBV5-1 and TRBJ1-1): KAGVTQTPRYLIKTRGQQVTLSCSPISGHRSVSWYQQTPGQGLQFLFEYFSETQRNKGNFPGRFSGRQFSNSRSEMNVSTLELGDSALYLCASSLLRRDTEAFFGQGTRLTVV.

V is TRBV5-4 and J is TRBJ2-7; the D gene is possibly TRBD2 (6 bases). The germline V gene encodes CDR1 SGHNT and CDR2 YYREEE (reference sequence). The CDR3 runs to 13 residues. V was trimmed by 4 bases and J by 3 bases, leaving 11 bases between them. This chain's CDR3 is CASSGGLGYEQYF. As DNA, the CDR3 is TGTGCCAGCAGCGGGGGACTTGGCTACGAGCAGTACTTC.

The chain has TRBV29-1 and TRBJ1-5, with TRBD1 identical over 7 bases. The CDR3 spans 14 residues. V lost 4 bases and J lost 4; bases outside the gene matches: 7. Looked up from germline, CDR1 is SQVTM and CDR2 is ANQGSEA. CDR3 residues: CSVVPTGINQPQHF. The CDR3 DNA is TGCAGCGTTGTCCCGACAGGGATTAATCAGCCCCAGCATTTT.

This clone was seen once. V gene TRBV25-1 combines with J gene TRBJ2-3; 10 bases line up with TRBD1. V lost 9 bases and J lost 4; bases outside the gene matches: 7. Germline assignment: CDR1 MGHDK and CDR2 SYGVNS. The CDR3 consists of 14 residues. The CDR3 loop is CAREDRGWADTQYF. The DNA of the CDR3 is TGTGCCAGGGAGGACAGGGGGTGGGCAGATACGCAGTATTTT. Drawing the rest from reference TRBV25-1 and TRBJ2-3, the complete variable domain is EADIYQTPRYLVIGTGKKITLECSQTMGHDKMYWYQQDPGMELHLIHYSYGVNSTEKGDLSSESTVSRIRTEHFPLTLESARPSHTSQYLCAREDRGWADTQYFGPGTRLTVL.

V gene TRBV5-6 combines with J gene TRBJ2-5, with 11 bases identical to TRBD2. This CDR3 has 15 residues. Germline V lookup: CDR1 SGHDT, CDR2 YYEEEE. The V and J ends lost 0 bases and 4 bases, in that order; junction bases with no gene match: 2. CDR3: CASSLGLAGGETQYF. CDR3 bases: TGTGCCAGCAGCTTGGGCCTAGCGGGAGGAGAGACCCAGTACTTC. The full variable domain, in which reference TRBV5-6 and TRBJ2-5 provide the parts outside the CDR3, is DAGVTQSPTHLIKTRGQQVTLRCSPKSGHDTVSWYQQALGQGPQFIFQYYEEEERQRGNFPDRFSGHQFPNYSSELNVNALLLGDSALYLCASSLGLAGGETQYFGPGTRLLVL.

V gene TRBV18 combines with J gene TRBJ1-1; D remains ambiguous. This CDR3 region has 14 residues. CDR1 and CDR2 from the germline V gene are KGHSH and LQKENI. V was cut by 4 bases and J by 1 base, with 10 bases left in between. Here the CDR3 reads CASSHQEGNTEAFF. CDR3 nucleotides: TGTGCCAGCTCACACCAGGAGGGGAACACTGAAGCTTTCTTT.

This clone turned up a few times. This chain connects TRBV5-5 to TRBJ1-6, with D unclear. The length of the CDR3 is 13 residues. The V gene's germline CDR1 is SGHKS and CDR2 YYEKEE (reference sequence). Trimming stripped 10 bases from V and 3 bases from J, with 11 bases between. This CDR3 is CASEGIYNSPLHF. CDR3 sequence (DNA): TGTGCCTCAGAGGGTATCTATAATTCACCCCTCCACTTT.

The chain uses TRBV5-1 and TRBJ2-1, with D possibly matching TRBD2 (6 bases). The germline V gene encodes CDR1 SGHRS and CDR2 YFSETQ. The V end lost 4 bases, the J end lost 8 bases, and 19 bases lay between the germline ends. This CDR3 spans 15 amino acids. CDR3 DNA: TGCGCCAGCAGCACCGGGACCACGGGGACTGATGAGCAGTTCTTC. Its protein is CASSTGTTGTDEQFF. Full variable domain (outside the CDR3, taken from reference TRBV5-1 and TRBJ2-1): KAGVTQTPRYLIKTRGQQVTLSCSPISGHRSVSWYQQTPGQGLQFLFEYFSETQRNKGNFPGRFSGRQFSNSRSEMNVSTLELGDSALYLCASSTGTTGTDEQFFGPGTRLTVL.

Concerning this clone: The identical CDR3 is also encoded by other nucleotide sequences in the sample. The chain links TRBV5-4 to TRBJ2-7; 7 positions match TRBD1. Germline trimming cut 4 bases from V and 0 bases from J; bases unmatched to any gene: 7. The CDR3 extends over 15 amino acids. From germline, CDR1 is SGHNT and CDR2 YYREEE (reference sequence). CDR3 DNA: TGTGCCAGCAGCAGGGACAGCTCGAGCTCCTACGAGCAGTACTTC. Protein sequence: CASSRDSSSSYEQYF.

This clone has a single count. The DNA of the CDR3 is TGTGCCAGCAGCTTCCGCCCGGGGTTAAACTATGGCTACACCTTC. Amino acid sequence: CASSFRPGLNYGYTF. The rearrangement links TRBV5-4 to TRBJ1-2; D not certain. CDR3 size: 15 residues. Germline CDR1 and CDR2: SGHNT and YYREEE (reference sequence). The ends were cut back, 2 bases at V and 2 bases at J, with 13 bases in the middle.

The chain has TRBV2 and TRBJ1-4; D perhaps matches TRBD1 (6 bases). Germline CDR1 and CDR2: SNHLY and FYNNEI. V shed 5 bases and J shed 6 bases, with 16 bases lying between them. This CDR3 comprises 15 residues. The CDR3 is CASSSRQGIYEKLFF. For the CDR3, the DNA is TGTGCCAGCAGTTCTCGGCAGGGGATATATGAAAAACTGTTTTTT.

V gene TRBV5-4 combines with J gene TRBJ2-7; the match to TRBD1 covers 10 bases. Germline CDR1 SGHNT, CDR2 YYREEE (reference sequence). The CDR3 has 15 amino acids. With V trimmed by 4 bases and J by 0 bases, 4 bases remained unmatched. The CDR3 sequence: CASSADRGSSYEQYF. CDR3 nucleotides: TGTGCCAGCAGCGCGGACAGGGGGAGCTCCTACGAGCAGTACTTC. Full variable domain (remainder filled in from reference TRBV5-4 and TRBJ2-7): ETGVTQSPTHLIKTRGQQVTLRCSSQSGHNTVSWYQQALGQGPQFIFQYYREEENGRGNFPPRFSGLQFPNYSSELNVNALELDDSALYLCASSADRGSSYEQYFGPGTRLTVT.

The rearrangement links TRBV15 to TRBJ2-1; a weak D match, TRBD2 (6 bases). CDR1 LNHNV and CDR2 YYDKDF come from the germline V gene (reference sequence). The CDR3 runs 15 residues. Deletions cut 6 bases from V and 0 bases from J, with 12 bases between. CDR3 sequence: CATSPDYRSYNEQFF. In nucleotides, the CDR3 is TGTGCCACCAGTCCGGACTACCGCTCCTACAATGAGCAGTTCTTC.

The V and J genes are TRBV6-5 and TRBJ1-1; perhaps TRBD1 as D (5 bases). The germline V gene encodes CDR1 MNHEY and CDR2 SVGAGI. The CDR3 length is 13 residues. Trimming pared 6 bases from V and 6 bases from J, leaving 14 bases between. The CDR3 nucleotides read TGTGCCAGCAGCGCCACGCGGGGGGCTGAAGCTTTCTTT. It encodes CASSATRGAEAFF.

V gene TRBV2 combines with J gene TRBJ2-5; the D gene is possibly TRBD2 (6 bases). CDR3 length: 14 residues. The V gene's germline CDR1 is SNHLY and CDR2 FYNNEI. V dropped 1 base and J dropped 9 bases, with 15 bases sitting between them. CDR3 coding DNA: TGTGCCAGCAGTGAAGATAGGGAGGCTGGGGCCCAGTACTTC. It specifies CASSEDREAGAQYF.

The genes are TRBV19 and TRBJ2-3; 12 positions agree with TRBD1. The CDR3 covers 15 residues. The V segment lost 5 bases and the J segment 2 bases; nucleotides outside the gene matches: 2. CDR1 LNHDA and CDR2 SQIVND come from the germline V gene (reference sequence). The CDR3 DNA follows: TGTGCCAGTAGTCGGGGACAGGGGGCCACAGATACGCAGTATTTT. As protein: CASSRGQGATDTQYF.

This clone has only one observation. The chain couples TRBV18 to TRBJ1-1, with 7 bases aligning to TRBD1. V was clipped by 4 bases and J by 1 base; unmatched bases: 6. CDR3 length: 15 amino acids. Germline values: CDR1 KGHSH, CDR2 LQKENI. The CDR3 here is CASSQEQGKNTEAFF. The CDR3 DNA sequence: TGTGCCAGCTCACAGGAACAGGGGAAGAACACTGAAGCTTTCTTT.